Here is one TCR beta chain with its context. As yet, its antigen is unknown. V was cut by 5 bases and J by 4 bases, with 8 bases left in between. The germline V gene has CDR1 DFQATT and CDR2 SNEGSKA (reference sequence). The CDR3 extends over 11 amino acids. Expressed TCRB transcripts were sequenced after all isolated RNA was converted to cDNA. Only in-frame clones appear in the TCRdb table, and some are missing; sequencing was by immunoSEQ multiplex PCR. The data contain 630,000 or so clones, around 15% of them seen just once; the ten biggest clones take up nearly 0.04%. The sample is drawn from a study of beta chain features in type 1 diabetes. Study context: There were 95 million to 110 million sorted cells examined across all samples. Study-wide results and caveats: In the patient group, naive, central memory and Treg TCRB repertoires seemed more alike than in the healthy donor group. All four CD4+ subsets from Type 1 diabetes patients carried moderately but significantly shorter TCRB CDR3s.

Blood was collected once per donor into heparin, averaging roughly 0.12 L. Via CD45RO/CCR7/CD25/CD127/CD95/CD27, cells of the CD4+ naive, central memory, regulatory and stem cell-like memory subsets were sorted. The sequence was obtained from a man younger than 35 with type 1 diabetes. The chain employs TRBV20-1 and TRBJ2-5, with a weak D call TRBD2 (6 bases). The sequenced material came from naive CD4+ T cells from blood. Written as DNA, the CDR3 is TGCAGTGCTCACGGGGGAGAGACCCAGTACTTC. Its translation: CSAHGGETQYF.